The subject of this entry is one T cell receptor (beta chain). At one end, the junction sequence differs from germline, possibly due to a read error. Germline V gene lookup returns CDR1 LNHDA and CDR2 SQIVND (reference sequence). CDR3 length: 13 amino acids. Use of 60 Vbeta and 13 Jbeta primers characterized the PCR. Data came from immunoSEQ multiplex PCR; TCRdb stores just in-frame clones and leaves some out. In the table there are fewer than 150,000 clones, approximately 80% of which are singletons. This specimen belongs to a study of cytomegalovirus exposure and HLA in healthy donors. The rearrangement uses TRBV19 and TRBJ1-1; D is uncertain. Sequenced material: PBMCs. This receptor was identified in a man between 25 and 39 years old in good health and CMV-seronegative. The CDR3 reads CASSMTANTEAFF. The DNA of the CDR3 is TGTGCCAGCAGTATGACTGCGAACACTGAAGCTTTCTTT.